The 5 T cell receptor beta chains below all came from one sample that was sequenced in a study of monozygotic twins with cystic fibrosis. Measured with immunoSEQ multiplex PCR; TCRdb has only the in-frame clones, and not every one. The repertoire includes about 36,000 clones, approximately 87% of them detected once, and 1.5% to 2% sits in the top ten. Sequencing was performed on blood. These receptors were taken from a girl aged 2-9 years with cystic fibrosis.

The chain uses TRBV6-4 and TRBJ2-7; TRBD2 aligns across 9 bases. CDR1 is MRHNA and CDR2 is SNTAGT in the germline V gene. The CDR3 totals 15 residues. J lost 2 bases, V lost 6 bases, and 8 bases had no gene match. The CDR3 is CASSERAGGPYEQYF. The CDR3 nucleotides read TGTGCCAGCAGCGAAAGGGCGGGGGGGCCCTACGAGCAGTACTTC.

This chain uses TRBV2 with TRBJ1-1, with 12 bases aligning to TRBD1. Germline V gene sequence: CDR1 SNHLY, CDR2 FYNNEI. With 6 bases clipped from V and 5 bases from J, the junction kept 13 bases outside the gene matches. CDR3 size: 17 residues. CDR3 sequence (DNA): TGTGCCAGCAGCGTACCCGGGACAGGGGGCTGGACGACTGAAGCTTTCTTT. Translating gives CASSVPGTGGWTTEAFF.

As DNA, the CDR3 is TGTGCCAGCAAGGACAAGGCAGCATGGGGCACAGATACGCAGTATTTT. This encodes CASKDKAAWGTDTQYF. The chain couples TRBV5-6 to TRBJ2-3; the D gene is possibly TRBD1 (5 bases). The CDR3 covers 16 residues. Per the germline V gene, CDR1 is SGHDT and CDR2 is YYEEEE. Trimming removed 6 bases from V and 1 base from J, with 18 bases in between.

The chain has TRBV5-1 and TRBJ1-4, with D perhaps TRBD1 (5 bases). The CDR3 runs to 13 residues. V lost 2 bases and J lost 13, with 15 bases in between. Germline CDR1 SGHRS, CDR2 YFSETQ. The CDR3 sequence is CASSFGSRESLFF. The CDR3 DNA follows: TGCGCCAGCAGCTTTGGGAGCAGGGAATCACTGTTTTTT.

J is TRBJ1-1 and V is TRBV9; 8 positions match TRBD1. Germline V gene lookup returns CDR1 SGDLS and CDR2 YYNGEE. CDR3 length equals 15 residues. With V trimmed by 6 bases and J by 8 bases, 15 bases remained unmatched. CDR3 nucleotide sequence: TGTGCCAGCAACTCCCCTACAGGACAGGGCTCCGAAGCTTTCTTT. Its protein is CASNSPTGQGSEAFF.